These T cell receptor beta chains were read from a single sample in a study of cytomegalovirus exposure and HLA in healthy donors. Assay: immunoSEQ multiplex PCR; the TCRdb copy retains only in-frame clones and omits some. The table records around 130,000 clones, about 79% of them present only once. Sequencing input: PBMCs. These receptors were obtained from a man between 18 and 29 years old in good health and CMV-seronegative. The CDR3 runs from the conserved cysteine through the conserved F or W. A D gene is named only where the DNA matches it firmly. Only some rows state a clone size, as once, few, many or a class for expanded clones.

D	size	J	V	DNA	CDR3
TRBD2	-	TRBJ2-2	TRBV5-4	TGTGCCAGCTGGTTAACCAGACTAGCGGGAGAGACCGGGGAGCTGTTTTTT	CASWLTRLAGETGELFF
TRBD2	-	TRBJ2-1	TRBV5-1	TGCGCCAGCAGCCCAGGAGGACTAGCGGAGAGCAATGAGCAGTTCTTC	CASSPGGLAESNEQFF
-	-	TRBJ1-5	TRBV25-1	TGTGCCAGCAGTCACCAGGGGAGTCAGCCCCAGCATTTT	CASSHQGSQPQHF
TRBD1	-	TRBJ1-2	TRBV7-9	TGTGCCAGCAACTTAGGGGGCTCTTATGGCTACACCTTC	CASNLGGSYGYTF
-	few	TRBJ1-2	TRBV28	TGTGCCAGCAGTTTGAGGGCGGAGTATGGCTACACCTTC	CASSLRAEYGYTF
TRBD2	-	TRBJ2-3	TRBV6-4	TGCAATGGACTAGAGGGCTCAGACACGCAGTATTTT	CNGLEGSDTQYF
-	once	TRBJ2-6	TRBV6-4	TGTGCCAGCAGTCAACACAGCTCTGGGGCCAACGTCCTGGCTTTC	CASSQHSSGANVLAF
TRBD1	once	TRBJ2-7	TRBV28	TGTGCCAGCTCCCGGCCGGGGACAGGCTCCTACGAGCAGTACTTC	CASSRPGTGSYEQYF
TRBD1	-	TRBJ2-3	TRBV6-6	TGTGCCAGCAGCCGGACAGGGAGCGATACGCAGTATTTT	CASSRTGSDTQYF
-	-	TRBJ2-3	TRBV11-2	TGTGCCAGCAGCTTAGTTGCCAGTACGCAGTATTTT	CASSLVASTQYF
-	once	TRBJ2-6	TRBV12-2	TGTGCAAGTCGCACCCGGGGTAGTGGGGCCAACGTCCTGACTTTC	CASRTRGSGANVLTF
-	few	TRBJ1-5	TRBV27	TGTGCCAGCCGCCCCGCCCAGGGTAATCAGCCCCAGCATTTT	CASRPAQGNQPQHF
-	-	TRBJ2-2	TRBV7-3	TGTGCCAGCAGCTTAAAAGGGGGTAGGACCACCGGGGAGCTGTTTTTT	CASSLKGGRTTGELFF
TRBD1	-	TRBJ1-1	TRBV7-2	TGTGCCAGCAGCTTAGCGGGACAGACGAACACTGAAGCTTTCTTT	CASSLAGQTNTEAFF
TRBD1	-	TRBJ1-6	TRBV2	TGTGCCAGCAGTCGGGACAGGGGAGGCAATTCACCCCTCCACTTT	CASSRDRGGNSPLHF
TRBD2	-	TRBJ2-2	TRBV4-1	TGCGCCAGCAGCCAGGGCCTACTAGCGGGAGGGCCGAACACCGGGGAGCTGTTTTTT	CASSQGLLAGGPNTGELFF
-	-	TRBJ1-5	TRBV7-2	TGTGCCAGCAGCTTATTAGGGCCTCGGACAGCCTCCAGCAATCAGCCCCAGCATTTT	CASSLLGPRTASSNQPQHF
-	-	TRBJ2-2	TRBV5-1	TGCGCCAGCAGCTTGGTCCCAGGGCAAGGACGCACCGGGGAGCTGTTTTTT	CASSLVPGQGRTGELFF
TRBD2	-	TRBJ2-3	TRBV5-1	TGCGCCAGCAGCTTGGTTGTTCGCGGGAGGGCCGAGACAGATACGCAGTATTTT	CASSLVVRGRAETDTQYF
TRBD2	-	TRBJ2-7	TRBV18	TGTGCCAGCTCACCACCAGGGACTAGCGGCATCTACGAGCAGTACTTC	CASSPPGTSGIYEQYF
TRBD2	-	TRBJ2-7	TRBV7-2	TGTGCCAGCAGCTTCTCCGCGGGAGAATACGAGCAGTACTTC	CASSFSAGEYEQYF
-	few	TRBJ1-5	TRBV7-5	TGTGCCAGAAGCTACCAGGGGGCTAATCAGCCCCAGCATTTT	CARSYQGANQPQHF
TRBD1	-	TRBJ2-2	TRBV11-3	TGTGCCAGCAGCTTAGACGGGACAGGGATCACCGGGGAGCTGTTTTTT	CASSLDGTGITGELFF
TRBD2	-	TRBJ2-3	TRBV7-2	TGTGCCAGCCGGGGAGGGAACACAGATACGCAGTATTTT	CASRGGNTDTQYF
-	-	TRBJ1-1	TRBV13	TGTGCCAGCAGCTTACAGGGTATGAACACTGAAGCTTTCTTT	CASSLQGMNTEAFF
-	-	TRBJ1-6	TRBV6-1	TGTGCCAGCATTTCGGAAAGCGAGTATTCACCCCTCCACTTT	CASISESEYSPLHF
-	-	TRBJ2-7	TRBV7-9	TGTTCCAGCAGTCGTCGGATAGCGGAGAATGTCTACGAGCAGTACTTC	CSSSRRIAENVYEQYF
-	few	TRBJ1-1	TRBV7-3	TGTGCCAGCAGCTCTGACATGAACACTGAAGCTTTCTTT	CASSSDMNTEAFF
-	-	TRBJ2-1	TRBV2	TGTGCCGGGAAGATACAGGGTCTCGAATACAATGAGCAGTTCTTC	CAGKIQGLEYNEQFF
TRBD1	-	TRBJ1-4	TRBV6-1	TGTGCCAGCAGGCTGACAGGGGCTAATGAAAAACTGTTTTTT	CASRLTGANEKLFF
-	-	TRBJ2-1	TRBV7-6	TGTGCCAGCAGCCCCGGGACTGCCTACTACAATGAGCAGTTCTTC	CASSPGTAYYNEQFF
TRBD2	-	TRBJ2-7	TRBV7-8	TGTGCCAGCAGCCTATTACTAGCGGGAGGGCCGCGCGAGCAGTACTTC	CASSLLLAGGPREQYF
-	-	TRBJ2-1	TRBV15	TGTGCCACCAGCAGAGAGCTAGCGACTAACAATGAGCAGTTCTTC	CATSRELATNNEQFF
TRBD2	-	TRBJ2-3	TRBV10-3	TGTGCCATCCGGACTAGCGGGAGTACAGATACGCAGTATTTT	CAIRTSGSTDTQYF
-	-	TRBJ2-5	TRBV19	TGTGCCAGTAGTAGAATTAGGGGGGGCCCGGGAGAGACCCAGTACTTC	CASSRIRGGPGETQYF
TRBD1	-	TRBJ1-5	TRBV9	TGTGCCAGCAGCGTAGGGGGGGGTGGACAGGGAGTTCAGCCCCAGCATTTT	CASSVGGGGQGVQPQHF
-	once	TRBJ2-5	TRBV5-6	TGTGCCAGCAACTTCCTTTCTAGCGCCCCCCAAGAGACCCAGTACTTC	CASNFLSSAPQETQYF
-	-	TRBJ1-5	TRBV19	TGTGCCAGCCGATTTAGACAGGCCGAGGGACAGCCCCAGCATTTT	CASRFRQAEGQPQHF
-	-	TRBJ1-2	TRBV30	TGTGCCTGGACCTTCGGGGGGTATGGCTACACCTTC	CAWTFGGYGYTF
TRBD1	-	TRBJ1-4	TRBV2	TGTGCCAGCAGAGACGGACAGGGAGCAACTAATGAAAAACTGTTTTTT	CASRDGQGATNEKLFF
TRBD1	-	TRBJ1-1	TRBV28	TGTGCCAGCAGTACCCCCCATCCGGGACAGGGGTGCGTAGCTTTCTTT	CASSTPHPGQGCVAFF
-	-	TRBJ1-4	TRBV28	TGTGCCAGCAGTCAGAGAGGGGGGGTGGGAGAAAAACTGTTTTTT	CASSQRGGVGEKLFF
TRBD1	-	TRBJ1-1	TRBV19	TGTGCCAGTAGTAAGGTCCCGGGACAGGGGCCCTTGAACACTGAAGCTTTCTTT	CASSKVPGQGPLNTEAFF
-	-	TRBJ1-3	TRBV6-5	TGTGCCAGCAGTTACGCCGCCCACAGGGTAGACACCATATATTTT	CASSYAAHRVDTIYF
-	-	TRBJ1-2	TRBV7-9	TGTGCCAGCAGCTCACCGACAGATCTTAACTATGGCTACACCTTC	CASSSPTDLNYGYTF
-	-	TRBJ2-7	TRBV6-1	TGTGCCAGCAGATCAAACGTCAGGTCTTACGAGCAGTACTTC	CASRSNVRSYEQYF
-	-	TRBJ1-1	TRBV30	TGTGCCTGGAGTGTAACCGGGGACACTGAAGCTTTCTTT	CAWSVTGDTEAFF